This TCR beta chain was documented in a study of immune evolution from preneoplasia to lung adenocarcinoma. V shed 6 bases and J shed 10 bases, with 18 bases lying between them. In germline, CDR1 is MNHEY, CDR2 SMNVEV (reference sequence). The CDR3 has 13 amino acids. Resections took place in Japan or China from the mid-2010s to the late 2010s. Here immunoSEQ multiplex PCR was the method, and the copy in TCRdb shows in-frame clones only, minus some. Of 14,000 to 15,000 clones detected, roughly 86% appear once; the ten largest clones hold roughly 3%. Study outcomes and limitations: Normal lung had the highest top T cell clone frequencies.

As for this clone: No antigen is known for it.

The chain couples TRBV27 to TRBJ1-1; tentative D call: TRBD1 (5 bases). The clonotype was recovered from a person aged 55-79 years with lung adenocarcinoma. Sequenced input: FFPE minimally invasive lung adenocarcinoma tissue. CDR3 sequence: CASSPTLQGTAFF. In DNA, the CDR3 is TGTGCCAGCAGCCCCACGCTGCAGGGCACAGCTTTCTTT.